Sequencing of this T cell receptor (beta chain) was carried out in a study of cytomegalovirus exposure and HLA in healthy donors. Overall study findings and caveats: TCR beta chains numbering roughly 150 were designated cytomegalovirus-associated.

Regarding this clone: Its antigen is not identified.

Profiled with immunoSEQ multiplex PCR; TCRdb holds only in-frame clones, not every one. The sample comprises about 360,000 clones, 80% to 90% of which are singletons, and 0.83% rests with the top ten. The source is a woman under 30 in good health and CMV-seronegative. Sequencing input: PBMCs.

For the CDR3, the DNA is TGTGCCAGCAGTTATAGGGGCCCTGTGGTCGATGAGCAGTTCTTC. Amino acid sequence: CASSYRGPVVDEQFF. The chain employs TRBV6-6 and TRBJ2-1, with D perhaps TRBD1 (5 bases). With 3 bases removed from V and 8 bases from J, the gap between germline ends came to 17 bases. The germline CDR1 and CDR2 sequences are MNHNY and SVGAGI (reference sequence). The CDR3 consists of 15 residues.